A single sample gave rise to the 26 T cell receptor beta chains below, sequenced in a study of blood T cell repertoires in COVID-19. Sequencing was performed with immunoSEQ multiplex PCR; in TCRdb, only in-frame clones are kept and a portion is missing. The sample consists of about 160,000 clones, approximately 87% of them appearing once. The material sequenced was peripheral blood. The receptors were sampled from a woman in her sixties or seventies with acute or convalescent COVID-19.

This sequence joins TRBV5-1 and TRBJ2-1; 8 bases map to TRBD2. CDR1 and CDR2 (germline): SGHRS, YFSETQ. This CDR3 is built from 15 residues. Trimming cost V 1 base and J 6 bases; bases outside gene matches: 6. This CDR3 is CASSLLAGSANEQFF. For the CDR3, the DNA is TGCGCCAGCAGCTTGTTAGCGGGAAGCGCCAATGAGCAGTTCTTC.

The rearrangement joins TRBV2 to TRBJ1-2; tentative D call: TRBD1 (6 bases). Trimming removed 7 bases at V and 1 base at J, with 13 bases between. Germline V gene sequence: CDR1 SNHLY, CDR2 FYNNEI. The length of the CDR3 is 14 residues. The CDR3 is CASTYRAFNYGYTF. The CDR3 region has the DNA TGTGCCAGCACTTACAGGGCATTTAACTATGGCTACACCTTC.

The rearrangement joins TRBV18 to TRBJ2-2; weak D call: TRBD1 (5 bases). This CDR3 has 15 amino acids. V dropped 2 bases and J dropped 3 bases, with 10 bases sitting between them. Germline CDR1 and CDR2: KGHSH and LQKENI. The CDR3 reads CASSPGATHTGELFF. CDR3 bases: TGTGCCAGCTCACCAGGGGCCACACACACCGGGGAGCTGTTTTTT.

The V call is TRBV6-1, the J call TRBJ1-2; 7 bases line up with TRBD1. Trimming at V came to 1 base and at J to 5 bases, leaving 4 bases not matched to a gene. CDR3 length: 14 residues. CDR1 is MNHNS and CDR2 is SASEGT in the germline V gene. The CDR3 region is CASSEVGRGYGYTF. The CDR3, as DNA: TGTGCCAGCAGTGAAGTCGGCAGGGGGTATGGCTACACCTTC.

Here the CDR3 DNA reads TGTGCCAGCAGCTTGGGGGGACAGGGGGCGCGCACTGAAGCTTTCTTT. Its protein is CASSLGGQGARTEAFF. The chain is built from TRBV5-8 and TRBJ1-1, with TRBD1 matching 12 bases. The CDR3 contains 16 residues. J was trimmed by 4 bases and V by 0 bases; bases with no gene match: 4. Looked up from germline, CDR1 is SGHTS and CDR2 is YDEGEE.

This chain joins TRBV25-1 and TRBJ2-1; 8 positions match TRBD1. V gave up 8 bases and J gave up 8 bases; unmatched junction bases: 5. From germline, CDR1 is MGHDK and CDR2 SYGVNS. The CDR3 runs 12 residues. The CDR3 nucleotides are TGTGCCAGCCAAGGACAGGGACATGAGCAGTTCTTC. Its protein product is CASQGQGHEQFF. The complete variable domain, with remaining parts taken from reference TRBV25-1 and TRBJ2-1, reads EADIYQTPRYLVIGTGKKITLECSQTMGHDKMYWYQQDPGMELHLIHYSYGVNSTEKGDLSSESTVSRIRTEHFPLTLESARPSHTSQYLCASQGQGHEQFFGPGTRLTVL.

The chain's CDR3 is CASRPGQSFYGYTF. CDR3 sequence (DNA): TGTGCCAGCAGACCGGGACAGAGTTTCTATGGCTACACCTTC. The chain couples TRBV6-6 to TRBJ1-2, with TRBD1 identical over 7 bases. CDR3 length: 14 amino acids. Germline CDR1 MNHNY, CDR2 SVGAGI (reference sequence). V was pared by 6 bases and J by 4 bases, with 8 bases of the junction left unmatched.

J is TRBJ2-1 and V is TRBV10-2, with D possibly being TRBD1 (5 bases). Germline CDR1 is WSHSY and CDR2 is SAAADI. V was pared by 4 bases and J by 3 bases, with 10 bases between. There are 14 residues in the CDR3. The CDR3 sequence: CASSVKGNYNEQFF. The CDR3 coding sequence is TGCGCCAGCAGTGTGAAGGGGAACTACAATGAGCAGTTCTTC.

The CDR3 protein is CASSSRTASTDTQYF. The CDR3 nucleotides are TGTGCCAGCAGCTCGAGGACAGCTAGCACAGATACGCAGTATTTT. The rearrangement uses TRBV28 and TRBJ2-3, with D maybe TRBD1 (6 bases). This CDR3 spans 15 amino acids. CDR1 is MDHEN, CDR2 SYDVKM, per germline. V was clipped by 6 bases and J by 0 bases, with 13 bases between them.

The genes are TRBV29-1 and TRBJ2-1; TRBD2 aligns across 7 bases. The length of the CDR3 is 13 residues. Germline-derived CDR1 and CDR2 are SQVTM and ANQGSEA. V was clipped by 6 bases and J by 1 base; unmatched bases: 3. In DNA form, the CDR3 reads TGCAGCGTACGGGACTATTCCTACAATGAGCAGTTCTTC. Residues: CSVRDYSYNEQFF.

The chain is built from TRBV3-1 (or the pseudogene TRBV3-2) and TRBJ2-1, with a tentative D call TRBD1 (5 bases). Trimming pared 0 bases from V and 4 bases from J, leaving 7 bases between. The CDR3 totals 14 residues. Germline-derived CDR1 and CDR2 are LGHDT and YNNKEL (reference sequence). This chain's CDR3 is CASSQETEYNEQFF. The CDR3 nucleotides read TGTGCCAGCAGCCAAGAGACAGAGTACAATGAGCAGTTCTTC.

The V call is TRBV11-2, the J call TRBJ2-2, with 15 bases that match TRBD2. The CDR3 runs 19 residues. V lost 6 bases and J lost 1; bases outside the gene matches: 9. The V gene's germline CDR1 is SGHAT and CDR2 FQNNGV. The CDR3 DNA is TGTGCCAGCAGGGGCCCCGGACTAGCGGGGGGGCTGAACACCGGGGAGCTGTTTTTT. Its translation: CASRGPGLAGGLNTGELFF. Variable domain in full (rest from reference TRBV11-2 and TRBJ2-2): EAGVAQSPRYKIIEKRQSVAFWCNPISGHATLYWYQQILGQGPKLLIQFQNNGVVDDSQLPKDRFSAERLKGVDSTLKIQPAKLEDSAVYLCASRGPGLAGGLNTGELFFGEGSRLTVL.

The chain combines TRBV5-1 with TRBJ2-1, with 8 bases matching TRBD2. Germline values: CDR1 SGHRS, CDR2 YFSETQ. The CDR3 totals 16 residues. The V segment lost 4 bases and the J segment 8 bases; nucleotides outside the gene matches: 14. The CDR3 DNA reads TGCGCCAGCAGCAGGGACCAACAGGGAGCGGGGGATGAGCAGTTCTTC. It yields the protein CASSRDQQGAGDEQFF.

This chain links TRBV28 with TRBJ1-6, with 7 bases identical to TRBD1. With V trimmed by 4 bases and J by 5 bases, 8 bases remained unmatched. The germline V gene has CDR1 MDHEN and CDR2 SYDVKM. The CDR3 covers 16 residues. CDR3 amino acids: CASSSPWDRDNSPLHF. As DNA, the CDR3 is TGTGCCAGCAGTTCCCCGTGGGACAGAGATAATTCACCCCTCCACTTT.

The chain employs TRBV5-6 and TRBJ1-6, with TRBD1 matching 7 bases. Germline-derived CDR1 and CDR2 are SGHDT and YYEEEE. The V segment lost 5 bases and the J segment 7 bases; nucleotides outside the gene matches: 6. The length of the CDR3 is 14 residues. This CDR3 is CASRKGQQNSPLHF. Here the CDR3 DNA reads TGTGCCAGCAGAAAGGGACAGCAAAATTCACCCCTCCACTTT.

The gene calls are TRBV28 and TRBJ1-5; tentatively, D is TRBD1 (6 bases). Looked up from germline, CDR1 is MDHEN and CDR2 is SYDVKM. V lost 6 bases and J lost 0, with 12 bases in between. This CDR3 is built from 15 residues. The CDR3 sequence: CASSATGNSNQPQHF. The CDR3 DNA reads TGTGCCAGCAGCGCGACAGGTAATAGCAATCAGCCCCAGCATTTT.

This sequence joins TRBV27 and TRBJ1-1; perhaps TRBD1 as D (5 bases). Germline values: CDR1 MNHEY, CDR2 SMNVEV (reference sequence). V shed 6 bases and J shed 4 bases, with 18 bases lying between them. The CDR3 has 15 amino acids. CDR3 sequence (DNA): TGTGCCAGCAGGCTTCTCGGGGGTATTTCCACTGAAGCTTTCTTT. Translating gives CASRLLGGISTEAFF.

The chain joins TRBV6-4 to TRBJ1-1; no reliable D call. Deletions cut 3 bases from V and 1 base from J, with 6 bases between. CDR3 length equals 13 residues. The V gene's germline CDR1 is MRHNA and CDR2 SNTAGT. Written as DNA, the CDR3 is TGTGCCAGCAGTGAGAGGGAGAACACTGAAGCTTTCTTT. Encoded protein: CASSERENTEAFF.

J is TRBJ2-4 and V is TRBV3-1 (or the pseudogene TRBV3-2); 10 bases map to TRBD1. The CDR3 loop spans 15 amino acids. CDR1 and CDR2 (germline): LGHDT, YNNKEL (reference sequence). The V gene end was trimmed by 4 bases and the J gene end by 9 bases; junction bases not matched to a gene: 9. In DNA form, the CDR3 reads TGTGCCAGCAGCCGGGGCGGGACAGGGGAAGTCATTCAGTACTTC. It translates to CASSRGGTGEVIQYF.

The CDR3 DNA is TGTGCCAGCAGCTTAGAGATAGGGGCTGGATCACCCCTCCACTTT. Translation: CASSLEIGAGSPLHF. V usage is TRBV7-9 and J usage is TRBJ1-6; D may be TRBD1 (5 bases). Trimming removed 1 base from V and 10 bases from J, with 14 bases in between. Germline values: CDR1 SEHNR, CDR2 FQNEAQ (reference sequence). This CDR3 region has 15 residues.

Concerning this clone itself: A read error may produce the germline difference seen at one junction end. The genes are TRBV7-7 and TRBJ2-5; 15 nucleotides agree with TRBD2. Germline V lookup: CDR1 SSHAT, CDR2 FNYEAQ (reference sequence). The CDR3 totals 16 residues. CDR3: CASSSGLAGGQETQYF. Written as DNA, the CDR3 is TGTGCTAGCAGCTCGGGACTAGCGGGAGGACAAGAGACCCAGTACTTC.

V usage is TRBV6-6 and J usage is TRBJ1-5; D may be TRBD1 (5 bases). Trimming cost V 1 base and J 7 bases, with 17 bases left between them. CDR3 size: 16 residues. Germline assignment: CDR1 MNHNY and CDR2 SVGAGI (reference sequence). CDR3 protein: CASSYWEPGAQQPQHF. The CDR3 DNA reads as TGTGCCAGCAGTTACTGGGAACCTGGGGCCCAGCAGCCCCAGCATTTT.

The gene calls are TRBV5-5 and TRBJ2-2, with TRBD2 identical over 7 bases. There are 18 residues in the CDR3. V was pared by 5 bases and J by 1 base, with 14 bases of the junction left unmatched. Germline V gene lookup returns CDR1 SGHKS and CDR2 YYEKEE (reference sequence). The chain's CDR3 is CASSRRRGSAWNTGELFF. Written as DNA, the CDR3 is TGTGCCAGCAGTAGGAGGCGCGGGAGCGCGTGGAACACCGGGGAGCTGTTTTTT.

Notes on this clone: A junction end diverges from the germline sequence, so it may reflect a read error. The CDR3 sequence: CASRLGGVYEQYF. The CDR3 DNA reads TGTGCCAGCAGGTTAGGAGGCGTCTACGAGCAGTACTTC. The V call is TRBV7-2, the J call TRBJ2-7, with TRBD2 as a possible D gene (5 bases). Germline-derived CDR1 and CDR2 are SGHTA and FQGNSA. This CDR3 has 13 amino acids.

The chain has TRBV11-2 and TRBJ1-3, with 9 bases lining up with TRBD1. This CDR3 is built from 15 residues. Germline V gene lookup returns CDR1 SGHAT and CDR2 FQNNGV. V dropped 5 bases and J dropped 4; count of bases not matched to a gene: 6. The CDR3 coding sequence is TGTGCCAGCAGCGCCTACAGGGGGCAAGGAAACACCATATATTTT. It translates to CASSAYRGQGNTIYF.

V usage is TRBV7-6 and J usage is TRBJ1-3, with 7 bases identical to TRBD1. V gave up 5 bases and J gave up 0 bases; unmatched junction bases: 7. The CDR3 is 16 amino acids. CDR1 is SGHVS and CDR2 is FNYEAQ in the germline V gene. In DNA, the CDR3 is TGTGCCAGCAGCCTGGGACAGTTGACCTCTGGAAACACCATATATTTT. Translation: CASSLGQLTSGNTIYF.